This T cell receptor beta chain was sequenced for a study of cytomegalovirus exposure and HLA in healthy donors. Study observations and caveats: Reportedly, TCR beta sequences accurately predicted HLA-A and HLA-B alleles in most subjects. In a later analysis, a missense DCLRE1C variant was linked to TCR beta V- and J-gene trimming.

Samples came from healthy bone marrow donors. The PCR was carried out with 60 Vbeta primers and 13 Jbeta primers. Authors' methods: The count from a later analysis was 65 million to 90 million unique TCR beta chains, around 11 million of them shared. Sequencing was performed with immunoSEQ multiplex PCR; in TCRdb, only in-frame clones are kept and a portion is missing. The V and J calls and clone size were taken over from that table, and D and trimming were inferred from the DNA. This table has over 140,000 clones, 75% to 85% appearing once. Note on this clone: Its antigen is unknown.

The material sequenced was PBMCs. This TCR derives from a man aged 50-59 years in good health and CMV-seronegative.

The CDR3 is CASSLSGIRGRSYNEQFF. The DNA for the CDR3 is TGTGCCAGCAGTTTATCCGGCATCAGGGGGCGATCCTACAATGAGCAGTTCTTC. The chain carries TRBV27 and TRBJ2-1; TRBD1 matches at 8 bases. The germline gives CDR1 MNHEY, CDR2 SMNVEV (reference sequence). The CDR3 consists of 18 residues. Losses at the gene ends were 0 bases for V and 1 base for J; bases not matched to a gene: 8.